The 19 T cell receptor beta chains given below trace back to one sample, sequenced in a study of blood T cell repertoires in COVID-19. Method: immunoSEQ multiplex PCR; TCRdb's copy keeps in-frame clones and lacks some. Among 410,000 or so clones, around 86% were seen once, and the ten largest hold over 1.3%. Sequencing input: peripheral blood. Receptors were obtained from a woman in her 30s with active or convalescent COVID-19.

This clone was observed once. The chain recombines TRBV2 with TRBJ2-7, with D tentatively TRBD1 (5 bases). V lost 8 bases and J lost 0, with 8 bases in between. Germline V CDR1 and CDR2: SNHLY, FYNNEI. The CDR3 is 12 residues long. In DNA, the CDR3 is TGTGCCAGCTTGGGGCCCTCCTACGAGCAGTACTTC. It codes for CASLGPSYEQYF.

The rearrangement joins TRBV6-5 to TRBJ1-5; a possible D gene is TRBD1 (6 bases). The CDR3 has 14 amino acids. Germline V CDR1 and CDR2: MNHEY, SVGAGI. Between the trimmed V and J ends, which lost 6 bases and 0 bases, there was a span of 9 bases. CDR3 protein: CASSLGGSNQPQHF. CDR3 coding DNA: TGTGCCAGCAGCCTAGGGGGTAGCAATCAGCCCCAGCATTTT.

The chain couples TRBV7-9 to TRBJ1-4; D is uncertain. V was cut by 3 bases and J by 4 bases, with 9 bases left in between. This CDR3 has 14 amino acids. From germline, CDR1 is SEHNR and CDR2 FQNEAQ (reference sequence). The CDR3: CASSLRTYNEKLFF. CDR3 coding DNA: TGTGCCAGCAGCTTGAGGACTTATAATGAAAAACTGTTTTTT.

The chain joins TRBV5-6 to TRBJ2-2; tentative D call: TRBD1 (5 bases). Germline CDR1 SGHDT, CDR2 YYEEEE. This CDR3 spans 17 amino acids. V lost 0 bases, J lost 6 bases, and 18 bases lay in between. The CDR3 DNA reads as TGTGCCAGCAGCTTGGTTAATCCAGGGTTTTATTCCGGGGAGCTGTTTTTT. This gives the protein CASSLVNPGFYSGELFF. Using reference TRBV5-6 and TRBJ2-2 for the parts outside the CDR3, the full variable domain is DAGVTQSPTHLIKTRGQQVTLRCSPKSGHDTVSWYQQALGQGPQFIFQYYEEEERQRGNFPDRFSGHQFPNYSSELNVNALLLGDSALYLCASSLVNPGFYSGELFFGEGSRLTVL.

This chain uses TRBV7-9 with TRBJ2-1, with 7 bases that match TRBD2. With V trimmed by 1 base and J by 7 bases, 10 bases remained unmatched. The CDR3 sequence is 16 residues long. Germline lookup yields CDR1 SEHNR and CDR2 FQNEAQ (reference sequence). CDR3 in DNA: TGTGCCAGCAGCTTAGACCCGACTACCGGGGGGAATGAGCAGTTCTTC. Residues: CASSLDPTTGGNEQFF. Filled out from reference TRBV7-9 and TRBJ2-1, the complete variable domain reads DTGVSQNPRHKITKRGQNVTFRCDPISEHNRLYWYRQTLGQGPEFLTYFQNEAQLEKSRLLSDRFSAERPKGSFSTLEIQRTEQGDSAMYLCASSLDPTTGGNEQFFGPGTRLTVL.

The J gene is TRBJ2-5, the V gene TRBV11-2, with TRBD1 matching 9 bases. Germline V gives CDR1 SGHAT, CDR2 FQNNGV. The CDR3 consists of 14 residues. Trimming removed 5 bases from V and 5 bases from J; junction bases left unmatched: 6. The CDR3 region is CASSQDRGGETQYF. The CDR3, as DNA: TGTGCCAGCAGCCAGGACAGGGGAGGGGAGACCCAGTACTTC.

The chain joins TRBV27 to TRBJ1-5, with no clear D. The CDR3 totals 12 residues. Per the germline V gene, CDR1 is MNHEY and CDR2 is SMNVEV (reference sequence). V lost 4 bases and J 3 bases, leaving 4 bases between the germline ends. CDR3 in DNA: TGTGCCAGCAGTTCTGTCAATCAGCCCCAGCATTTT. This sequence encodes CASSSVNQPQHF.

J is TRBJ2-7 and V is TRBV30; 8 positions agree with TRBD2. With 3 bases clipped from V and 0 bases from J, the junction kept 16 bases outside the gene matches. The CDR3 length is 18 residues. Germline lookup yields CDR1 GTSNPN and CDR2 SVGIG (reference sequence). DNA for the CDR3: TGTGCCTGGAGAAAGGGATTAGCGGGGAGTCGGAGCTCCTACGAGCAGTACTTC. Translation: CAWRKGLAGSRSSYEQYF.

V gene TRBV19 combines with J gene TRBJ1-6; no definite D call. Germline V lookup: CDR1 LNHDA, CDR2 SQIVND (reference sequence). The V gene lost 3 bases and the J gene lost 0 bases, with 12 bases spanning the gap. The CDR3 contains 17 residues. The CDR3 protein is CASSIEHGSSYNSPLHF. The CDR3 DNA reads TGTGCCAGTAGTATCGAACATGGGAGCTCCTATAATTCACCCCTCCACTTT.

This clone was counted once. V is TRBV19 and J is TRBJ1-5, with 9 bases fitting TRBD1. V shed 4 bases, J shed 6 bases, and the junction held 4 bases outside the gene matches. The CDR3 is 14 residues long. Germline CDR1 reads LNHDA; CDR2 reads SQIVND (reference sequence). CDR3 residues: CASSTTGGRQPQHF. The DNA for the CDR3 is TGTGCCAGTAGTACTACAGGGGGCCGTCAGCCCCAGCATTTT.

The CDR3 protein is CASSLGQAGITEAFF. The CDR3 nucleotides read TGTGCCAGCAGCTTGGGACAGGCCGGGATAACTGAAGCTTTCTTT. This rearrangement joins TRBV7-8 to TRBJ1-1, with TRBD1 matching over 8 bases. With V trimmed by 3 bases and J by 5 bases, 8 bases remained unmatched. Germline V gene data show CDR1 as SGHVS and CDR2 as FQNEAQ. The CDR3 has 15 amino acids.

This clone was observed once. J is TRBJ2-3 and V is TRBV10-1; TRBD2 matches 9 bases. The V gene end was trimmed by 8 bases and the J gene end by 0 bases; junction bases not matched to a gene: 3. This CDR3 is built from 14 residues. The germline V gene encodes CDR1 WNHNN and CDR2 SYGVQD (reference sequence). The CDR3 protein is CASPSGRSTDTQYF. DNA of the CDR3: TGCGCCAGCCCGAGCGGGAGGAGCACAGATACGCAGTATTTT.

The rearrangement uses TRBV27 and TRBJ2-5, with 9 nucleotides matching TRBD2. The CDR3 runs to 13 residues. With V trimmed by 6 bases and J by 5 bases, 4 bases remained unmatched. Germline V gene lookup returns CDR1 MNHEY and CDR2 SMNVEV (reference sequence). CDR3 sequence reads: CASSSGGLETQYF. The CDR3 DNA reads as TGTGCCAGCAGCAGCGGGGGGCTGGAGACCCAGTACTTC.

The chain is built from TRBV5-1 and TRBJ2-2; 9 bases align to TRBD1. V dropped 4 bases and J dropped 5; count of bases not matched to a gene: 6. Germline lookup yields CDR1 SGHRS and CDR2 YFSETQ. The CDR3 is 15 amino acids. CDR3 loop: CASSERQGGTGELFF. As DNA, the CDR3 is TGCGCCAGCAGCGAACGACAGGGGGGTACCGGGGAGCTGTTTTTT.

V gene TRBV27 combines with J gene TRBJ2-3, with 7 bases identical to TRBD2. V was pared by 2 bases and J by 4 bases, with 6 bases of the junction left unmatched. The CDR3 length is 15 residues. Germline V lookup: CDR1 MNHEY, CDR2 SMNVEV (reference sequence). The CDR3 DNA is TGTGCCAGCAGTTTAGCGGGGGAAGGTCCAGATACGCAGTATTTT. Translation: CASSLAGEGPDTQYF.

The chain combines TRBV21-1 with TRBJ2-5; TRBD2 is taken as the D call from the table, unchecked against the DNA. TRBV21-1 is designated a pseudogene. This CDR3 is 18 amino acids long. The CDR3 DNA follows: TGTGCCAGCAGCCCAGACCTATACTTGGAGGGGATGAGGGAGACCCAGTACTTC. Translating gives CASSPDLYLEGMRETQYF.

The chain joins TRBV27 to TRBJ2-3; 7 positions agree with TRBD2. The CDR3 spans 16 residues. Per germline, CDR1 MNHEY and CDR2 SMNVEV (reference sequence). Unmatched junction bases numbered 11, after V lost 2 bases and J lost 6 bases. CDR3 amino acids: CASSLRLASGFDTQYF. The CDR3 bases are TGTGCCAGCAGTTTAAGACTAGCCAGCGGTTTTGATACGCAGTATTTT.

J is TRBJ1-5 and V is TRBV7-9, with 12 bases aligning to TRBD1. J was trimmed by 6 bases and V by 4 bases; bases with no gene match: 7. The CDR3 totals 16 residues. Germline CDR1 is SEHNR and CDR2 is FQNEAQ (reference sequence). The CDR3 loop is CASSSSGTGGFQPQHF. CDR3 in DNA: TGTGCCAGCAGCTCATCCGGGACAGGGGGCTTTCAGCCCCAGCATTTT. Together with reference TRBV7-9 and TRBJ1-5, the CDR3 gives the full variable domain: DTGVSQNPRHKITKRGQNVTFRCDPISEHNRLYWYRQTLGQGPEFLTYFQNEAQLEKSRLLSDRFSAERPKGSFSTLEIQRTEQGDSAMYLCASSSSGTGGFQPQHFGDGTRLSIL.

This clone was detected once. This rearrangement joins TRBV19 to TRBJ2-1, with TRBD2 matching 10 bases. Germline V CDR1 and CDR2: LNHDA, SQIVND (reference sequence). V was clipped by 3 bases and J by 2 bases; unmatched bases: 10. This CDR3 is 18 amino acids long. In DNA form, the CDR3 reads TGTGCCAGTAGTATCGCACTAGCGGGGAGAGAGACCTACAATGAGCAGTTCTTC. Amino acid sequence: CASSIALAGRETYNEQFF.